A single sample gave rise to the 19 T cell receptor beta chains below, sequenced in a study of blood T cell dynamics during melanoma immunotherapy. Assay: immunoSEQ multiplex PCR; the TCRdb copy retains only in-frame clones and omits some. This table holds 9,500 to 10,000 clones, 65% to 90% found once. Sample time point: pre-treatment baseline. The sequencing used blood, collected from a patient treated with checkpoint blockade. These receptors originate from a human donor with melanoma.

This chain connects TRBV6-5 to TRBJ2-1, with a possible D match to TRBD2 (5 bases). Trimming took 6 bases from V and 15 from J, leaving 15 bases between them. The CDR3 runs 11 residues. The germline gives CDR1 MNHEY, CDR2 SVGAGI. The CDR3 sequence is CASSHGASPFF. The DNA of the CDR3 is TGTGCCAGCAGCCACGGCGCTAGCCCGTTCTTC.

The V call is TRBV11-2, the J call TRBJ2-1; TRBD2 agrees at 9 bases. CDR1 and CDR2 from the germline V gene are SGHAT and FQNNGV. This CDR3 spans 20 amino acids. J lost 0 bases, V lost 0 bases, and 12 bases had no gene match. The DNA for the CDR3 is TGTGCCAGCAGCTTAGATAACCTCAGCGGGGGGCTCCTCTCCTACAATGAGCAGTTCTTC. This codes for CASSLDNLSGGLLSYNEQFF.

The J gene is TRBJ2-5, the V gene TRBV11-3; TRBD1 is a possible D gene (6 bases). V lost 5 bases and J lost 0, with 7 bases in between. This CDR3 is 13 amino acids long. Germline V CDR1 and CDR2: SGHNT, YENEEA. The CDR3 protein is CASSRTDQETQYF. The CDR3 DNA follows: TGTGCCAGCAGCCGGACAGACCAAGAGACCCAGTACTTC.

J is TRBJ1-1 and V is TRBV13; 10 bases are a match to TRBD1. CDR1 is PRHDT and CDR2 is FYEKMQ in the germline V gene (reference sequence). The CDR3 runs 15 residues. V lost 4 bases and J lost 5; bases outside the gene matches: 7. CDR3 bases: TGTGCCAGCAGCTCACCCGGACAGGGGGGGACTGAAGCTTTCTTT. Its translation is CASSSPGQGGTEAFF.

V usage is TRBV18 and J usage is TRBJ2-6; tentatively, D is TRBD2 (6 bases). The V gene's germline CDR1 is KGHSH and CDR2 LQKENI. The CDR3 totals 18 residues. Trimming stripped 5 bases from V and 5 bases from J, with 22 bases between. CDR3 DNA sequence: TGTGCCAGCTCAGCTTTAGGGGACTTACAAAGTCGGGCCAACGTCCTGACTTTC. Translated, it gives CASSALGDLQSRANVLTF.

The gene calls are TRBV10-3 and TRBJ2-3, with D unresolved. CDR1 and CDR2 from the germline V gene are ENHRY and SYGVKD. This CDR3 is built from 14 residues. Trimming took 3 bases from V and 0 from J, leaving 7 bases between them. The CDR3 DNA is TGTGCCATCAGTGACTCGCAGAGCACAGATACGCAGTATTTT. It encodes CAISDSQSTDTQYF.

This clone has only one observation. CDR3 bases: TGTGCCAGCAGCTTGGGTGGGGGCCCCACCGGGGAGCTGTTTTTT. Its protein is CASSLGGGPTGELFF. This chain connects TRBV5-5 to TRBJ2-2; tentatively, D is TRBD1 (6 bases). The CDR3 totals 15 residues. The germline V gene has CDR1 SGHKS and CDR2 YYEKEE (reference sequence). Trimming left V 0 bases short and J 4 bases short, with 10 bases between.

This rearrangement joins TRBV6-5 to TRBJ2-2; 10 bases are shared with TRBD1. This CDR3 contains 15 residues. V dropped 6 bases and J dropped 5; count of bases not matched to a gene: 6. Germline CDR1 reads MNHEY; CDR2 reads SVGAGI. Here the CDR3 reads CASRRQGARTGELFF. CDR3 DNA: TGTGCCAGCAGACGACAGGGGGCGCGAACCGGGGAGCTGTTTTTT.

The sample holds a few counts of this clone. The chain is built from TRBV9 and TRBJ2-4, with TRBD1 identical over 7 bases. The germline gives CDR1 SGDLS, CDR2 YYNGEE. This CDR3 is built from 16 residues. V was pared by 2 bases and J by 0 bases, with 5 bases of the junction left unmatched. This CDR3 is CASSVTGDLAKNIQYF. As DNA, the CDR3 is TGTGCCAGCAGCGTTACAGGGGATTTAGCCAAAAACATTCAGTACTTC.

The rearrangement joins TRBV5-6 to TRBJ2-5, with a tentative D call TRBD1 (6 bases). Germline V gives CDR1 SGHDT, CDR2 YYEEEE. Trimming removed 1 base from V and 5 bases from J, with 18 bases in between. CDR3 length: 16 amino acids. Here the CDR3 DNA reads TGTGCCAGCAGCTTGAGGGCGAACAGGGCTTCCGAGACCCAGTACTTC. Protein sequence: CASSLRANRASETQYF.

The chain links TRBV19 to TRBJ2-7, with TRBD1 matching over 7 bases. Germline trimming cut 5 bases from V and 3 bases from J; bases unmatched to any gene: 10. This CDR3 contains 15 residues. CDR1 and CDR2 (germline): LNHDA, SQIVND (reference sequence). CDR3 protein: CASSPTGVPNYEQYF. The CDR3, as DNA: TGTGCCAGTAGTCCCACAGGGGTCCCTAACTACGAGCAGTACTTC.

The V gene is TRBV29-1, the J gene TRBJ2-1, with 8 positions matching TRBD1. The CDR3 extends over 17 amino acids. V gave up 1 base and J gave up 0 bases; unmatched junction bases: 8. From germline, CDR1 is SQVTM and CDR2 ANQGSEA. The CDR3 region is CSVEGSRQGNSYNEQFF. The CDR3 bases are TGCAGCGTTGAAGGTAGCCGACAGGGGAACTCCTACAATGAGCAGTTCTTC.

This chain links TRBV5-5 with TRBJ2-2, with TRBD2 matching 8 bases. Germline CDR1 is SGHKS and CDR2 is YYEKEE (reference sequence). J gave up 0 bases and V 3 bases, and 4 bases lay outside the gene matches. This CDR3 is built from 16 residues. CDR3 protein: CASSSGGGPNTGELFF. CDR3 DNA: TGTGCCAGCAGCTCCGGGGGGGGTCCGAACACCGGGGAGCTGTTTTTT.

The chain combines TRBV4-1 with TRBJ1-2; D is ambiguous. The CDR3 is 13 amino acids. Germline values: CDR1 MGHRA, CDR2 YSYEKL. The ends were cut back, 0 bases at V and 4 bases at J, with 6 bases in the middle. CDR3 in DNA: TGCGCCAGCAGCCAAGAGGGAATCTATGGCTACACCTTC. Amino acid sequence: CASSQEGIYGYTF.

CDR3 region: CASSRRPADTQYF. CDR3 coding DNA: TGTGCCAGCAGCCGGAGGCCCGCAGATACGCAGTATTTT. The V call is TRBV5-6, the J call TRBJ2-3, with a possible D match to TRBD2 (5 bases). Trimming pared 4 bases from V and 4 bases from J, leaving 10 bases between. The length of the CDR3 is 13 residues. Germline lookup yields CDR1 SGHDT and CDR2 YYEEEE.

V is TRBV7-2 and J is TRBJ1-2; D is undetermined. The CDR3 consists of 13 residues. V was cut by 4 bases and J by 8 bases, with 14 bases left in between. Germline V gene sequence: CDR1 SGHTA, CDR2 FQGNSA. The CDR3 is CASSSSTMGGYTF. CDR3 bases: TGTGCCAGCAGCTCCAGCACTATGGGGGGCTACACCTTC.

The chain links TRBV7-9 to TRBJ1-1, with D unclear. The V end lost 6 bases, the J end lost 0 bases, and 17 bases lay between the germline ends. The CDR3 has 16 residues. Per germline, CDR1 SEHNR and CDR2 FQNEAQ (reference sequence). The CDR3 bases are TGTGCCAGCAGTTGGGCCAAAGGCAGTATGAACACTGAAGCTTTCTTT. Amino acids: CASSWAKGSMNTEAFF. Full variable domain (outside the CDR3, taken from reference TRBV7-9 and TRBJ1-1): DTGVSQNPRHKITKRGQNVTFRCDPISEHNRLYWYRQTLGQGPEFLTYFQNEAQLEKSRLLSDRFSAERPKGSFSTLEIQRTEQGDSAMYLCASSWAKGSMNTEAFFGQGTRLTVV.

V and J are TRBV6-5 and TRBJ1-2; TRBD1 might be the D (6 bases). The CDR3 sequence is 14 residues long. CDR1 and CDR2 from the germline V gene are MNHEY and SVGAGI. Trimming pared 2 bases from V and 4 bases from J, leaving 11 bases between. CDR3 protein: CASSYGGASYGYTF. The CDR3 DNA reads as TGTGCCAGCAGTTACGGGGGGGCGAGCTATGGCTACACCTTC.

This sequence joins TRBV30 and TRBJ2-5, with 7 nucleotides matching TRBD1. The J call may be incorrect, as the DNA end agrees better with TRBJ2-7. The CDR3 consists of 13 residues. Germline V lookup: CDR1 GTSNPN, CDR2 SVGIG (reference sequence). The CDR3 sequence is CAWSRDSSYEQYF. CDR3 DNA sequence: TGTGCCTGGAGCCGGGACAGCTCCTACGAGCAGTACTTC.